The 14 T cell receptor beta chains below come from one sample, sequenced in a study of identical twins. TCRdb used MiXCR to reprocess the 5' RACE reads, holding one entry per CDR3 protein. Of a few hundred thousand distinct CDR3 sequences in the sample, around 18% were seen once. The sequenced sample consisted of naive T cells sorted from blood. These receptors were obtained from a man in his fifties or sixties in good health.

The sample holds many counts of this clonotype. In DNA form, the CDR3 reads TGTGCCAGCAGTTTTTCCGGCGGGGAGCTGTTTTTT. Translation: CASSFSGGELFF. This chain links TRBV12-3 or TRBV12-4 with TRBJ2-2, with D hard to call. V was cut by 3 bases and J by 7 bases, with 6 bases left in between. The CDR3 sequence is 12 residues long.

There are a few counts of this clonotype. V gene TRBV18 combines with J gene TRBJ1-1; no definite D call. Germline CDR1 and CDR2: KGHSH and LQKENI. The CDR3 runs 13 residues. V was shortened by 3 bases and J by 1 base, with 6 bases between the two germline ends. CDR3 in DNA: TGTGCCAGCTCACCGCAAAAGAACACTGAAGCTTTCTTT. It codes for CASSPQKNTEAFF.

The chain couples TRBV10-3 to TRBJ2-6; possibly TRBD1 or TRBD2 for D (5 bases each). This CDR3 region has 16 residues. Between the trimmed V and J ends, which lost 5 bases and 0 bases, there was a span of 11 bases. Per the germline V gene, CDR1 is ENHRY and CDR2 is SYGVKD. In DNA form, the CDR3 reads TGTGCCATCAGTAGGGACCTGGGCTCTGGGGCCAACGTCCTGACTTTC. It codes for CAISRDLGSGANVLTF.

CDR3 protein: CASSVETGGWVNEQFF. The CDR3 DNA follows: TGTGCCAGCAGCGTAGAAACAGGGGGTTGGGTGAATGAGCAGTTCTTC. This chain uses TRBV9 with TRBJ2-1; the match to TRBD1 covers 8 bases. J was trimmed by 7 bases and V by 0 bases; bases with no gene match: 9. The CDR3 loop spans 16 amino acids. The V gene's germline CDR1 is SGDLS and CDR2 YYNGEE. The complete variable domain, with remaining parts taken from reference TRBV9 and TRBJ2-1, reads DSGVTQTPKHLITATGQRVTLRCSPRSGDLSVYWYQQSLDQGLQFLIQYYNGEERAKGNILERFSAQQFPDLHSELNLSSLELGDSALYFCASSVETGGWVNEQFFGPGTRLTVL.

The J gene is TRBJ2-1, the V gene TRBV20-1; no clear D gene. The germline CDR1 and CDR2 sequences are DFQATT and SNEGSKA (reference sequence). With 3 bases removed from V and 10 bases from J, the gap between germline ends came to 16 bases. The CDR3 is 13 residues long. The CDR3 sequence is CSARNPLVGEQFF. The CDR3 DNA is TGCAGTGCTAGGAATCCTTTAGTGGGGGAGCAGTTCTTC.

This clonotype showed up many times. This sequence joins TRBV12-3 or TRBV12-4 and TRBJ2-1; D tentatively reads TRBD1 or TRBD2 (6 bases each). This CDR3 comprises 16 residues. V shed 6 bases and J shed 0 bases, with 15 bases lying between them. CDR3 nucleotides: TGTGCCAGCAGCACTCGGGGGCCGAGCTCCTACAATGAGCAGTTCTTC. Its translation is CASSTRGPSSYNEQFF.

The CDR3 DNA follows: TGTGCCAGCAGCTCAACCCCGTGGGCGGGACAGGGCTACAATGAGCAGTTCTTC. It yields the protein CASSSTPWAGQGYNEQFF. The chain uses TRBV11-2 and TRBJ2-1, with 9 positions matching TRBD1. The ends lost 4 bases at V and 3 bases at J; junction bases unmatched: 13. CDR3 size: 18 residues. Germline lookup yields CDR1 SGHAT and CDR2 FQNNGV.

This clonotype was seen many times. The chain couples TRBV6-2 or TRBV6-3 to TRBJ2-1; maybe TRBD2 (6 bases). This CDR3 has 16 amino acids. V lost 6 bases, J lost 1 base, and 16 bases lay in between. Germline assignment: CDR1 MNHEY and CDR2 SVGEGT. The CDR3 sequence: CASSGLSKSSYNEQFF. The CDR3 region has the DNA TGTGCCAGCAGCGGACTATCAAAATCGTCCTACAATGAGCAGTTCTTC.

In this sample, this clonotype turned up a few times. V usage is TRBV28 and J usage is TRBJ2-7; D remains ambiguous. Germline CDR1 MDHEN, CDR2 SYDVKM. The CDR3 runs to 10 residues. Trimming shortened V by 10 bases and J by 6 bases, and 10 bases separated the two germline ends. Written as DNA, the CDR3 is TGTGCCACCAGAGTCGGCGAGCAGTACTTC. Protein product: CATRVGEQYF.

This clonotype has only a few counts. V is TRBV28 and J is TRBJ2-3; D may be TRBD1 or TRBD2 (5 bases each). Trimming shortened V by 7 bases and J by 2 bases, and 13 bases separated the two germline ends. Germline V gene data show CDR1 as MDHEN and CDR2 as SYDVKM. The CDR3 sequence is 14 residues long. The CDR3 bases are TGTGCCAGCACTAGAGGGACGTACACAGATACGCAGTATTTT. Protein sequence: CASTRGTYTDTQYF.

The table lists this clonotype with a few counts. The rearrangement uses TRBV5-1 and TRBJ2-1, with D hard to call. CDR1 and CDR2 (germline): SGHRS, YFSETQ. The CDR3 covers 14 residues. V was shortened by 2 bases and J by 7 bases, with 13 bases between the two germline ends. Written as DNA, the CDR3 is TGCGCCAGCAGCTTCCCCCGATTGGAGAATGAGCAGTTCTTC. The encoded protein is CASSFPRLENEQFF.

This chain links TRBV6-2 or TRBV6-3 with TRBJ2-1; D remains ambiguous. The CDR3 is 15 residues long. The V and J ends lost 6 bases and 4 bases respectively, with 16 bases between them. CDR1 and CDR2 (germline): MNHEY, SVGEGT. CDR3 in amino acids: CASRLDPLPYNEQFF. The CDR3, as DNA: TGTGCCAGCAGATTGGACCCACTCCCTTACAATGAGCAGTTCTTC.

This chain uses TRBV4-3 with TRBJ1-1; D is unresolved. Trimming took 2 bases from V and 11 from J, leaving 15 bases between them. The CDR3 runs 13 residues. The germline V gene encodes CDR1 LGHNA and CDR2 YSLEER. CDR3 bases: TGCGCCAGCAGCCAACTTAAGGACTCGTTTGCTTTCTTT. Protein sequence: CASSQLKDSFAFF.

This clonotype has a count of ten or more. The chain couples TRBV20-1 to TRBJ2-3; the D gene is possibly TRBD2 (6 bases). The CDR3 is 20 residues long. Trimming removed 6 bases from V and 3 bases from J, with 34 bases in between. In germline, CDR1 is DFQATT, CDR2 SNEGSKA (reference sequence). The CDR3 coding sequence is TGCAGTGCCCAGGGAGCCGACGGCCCGGGAGTGTCTTTTGTTACAGATACGCAGTATTTT. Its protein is CSAQGADGPGVSFVTDTQYF.